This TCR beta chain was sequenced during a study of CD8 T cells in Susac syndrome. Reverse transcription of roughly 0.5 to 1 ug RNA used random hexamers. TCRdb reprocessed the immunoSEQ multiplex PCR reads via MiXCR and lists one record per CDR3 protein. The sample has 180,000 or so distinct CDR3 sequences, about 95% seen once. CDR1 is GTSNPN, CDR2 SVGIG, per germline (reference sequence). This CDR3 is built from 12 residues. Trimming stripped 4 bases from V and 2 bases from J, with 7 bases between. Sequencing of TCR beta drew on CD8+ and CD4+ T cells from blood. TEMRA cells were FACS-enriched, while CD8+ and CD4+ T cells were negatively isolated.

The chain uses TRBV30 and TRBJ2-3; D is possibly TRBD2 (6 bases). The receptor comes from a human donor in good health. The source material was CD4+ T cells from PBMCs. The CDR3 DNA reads TGTGCCTGGACTAGCGACACAGATACGCAGTATTTT. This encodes CAWTSDTDTQYF.